A few counts support the clone carrying this T cell receptor (beta chain). The sample holds other DNA sequences that translate to the same CDR3. Repertoires were generated with immunoSEQ multiplex PCR, while TCRdb's copy carries only in-frame clones and drops some. There are about 120,000 clones in the sample; 70% to 90% occur only once, and approximately 3.5% lies in the top ten. Trimming took 0 bases from V and 2 from J, leaving 5 bases between them. Germline lookup yields CDR1 SGHNT and CDR2 YYREEE (reference sequence). CDR3 size: 13 residues. The entry originates in a study of control samples from healthy donors and cancer patients.

The source material was blood. The receptor's source is a man in his forties or fifties in good health. The V gene is TRBV5-4, the J gene TRBJ1-1; D gene unclear. The CDR3 DNA reads TGTGCCAGCAGCTTGGATGAAAACACTGAAGCTTTCTTT. It specifies CASSLDENTEAFF.